The next 6 T cell receptor beta chains were all read from a single sample in a study of T cell responses to AZD1222 COVID-19 vaccine. The protocol was immunoSEQ multiplex PCR, while the TCRdb copy is restricted to in-frame clones and leaves out a portion. This table holds tens of thousands of clones, about 83% found once. This specimen consisted of peripheral blood, obtained on day 0 of AZD1222 vaccination. The receptors stem from an adult in good health.

The chain employs TRBV6-2 or TRBV6-3 and TRBJ2-3, with D maybe TRBD2 (5 bases). CDR3 length: 16 residues. Trimming stripped 5 bases from V and 7 bases from J, with 22 bases between. Germline CDR1 MNHEY, CDR2 SVGEGT. CDR3 bases: TGTGCCAGCAGTCCACTAGTGGCGAGTGTAGGAAATACGCAGTATTTT. Translated, it gives CASSPLVASVGNTQYF.

CDR3 protein: CASRRDSTSYEQYF. DNA of the CDR3: TGTGCCAGCAGGCGGGACAGTACATCCTACGAGCAGTACTTC. The chain uses TRBV7-9 and TRBJ2-7; D is possibly TRBD1 (7 bases). The ends were cut back, 6 bases at V and 1 base at J, with 13 bases in the middle. This CDR3 has 14 amino acids. CDR1 is SEHNR and CDR2 is FQNEAQ in the germline V gene (reference sequence).

The chain carries TRBV6-5 and TRBJ1-6; no definite D call. In germline, CDR1 is MNHEY, CDR2 SVGAGI. This CDR3 spans 16 amino acids. V lost 2 bases and J 6 bases, leaving 14 bases between the germline ends. Here the CDR3 DNA reads TGTGCCAGCAGTTACAATCCCGGACCGCTTAATTCACCCCTCCACTTT. Translating it yields CASSYNPGPLNSPLHF.

This rearrangement joins TRBV18 to TRBJ2-3; 12 nucleotides agree with TRBD2. The CDR3 is 14 amino acids. Germline CDR1 reads KGHSH; CDR2 reads LQKENI. Trimming cost V 5 bases and J 4 bases; bases outside gene matches: 1. This CDR3 reads CASSWTSGADTQYF. The CDR3 bases are TGTGCCAGCTCATGGACTAGCGGGGCAGATACGCAGTATTTT.

This CDR3 reads CASSPVGRRTDTQYF. Written as DNA, the CDR3 is TGCGCCAGCAGCCCGGTGGGGCGACGCACAGATACGCAGTATTTT. The rearrangement uses TRBV5-1 and TRBJ2-3, with D possibly matching TRBD1 (5 bases). The germline V and J ends were trimmed by 4 bases and 1 base, with 13 bases remaining between them. This CDR3 spans 15 amino acids. Germline CDR1 is SGHRS and CDR2 is YFSETQ.

V and J are TRBV7-9 and TRBJ1-6; D not certain. CDR3 size: 14 residues. Germline V gives CDR1 SEHNR, CDR2 FQNEAQ (reference sequence). Trimming shortened V by 1 base and J by 7 bases, and 8 bases separated the two germline ends. The CDR3 spells CASSLDTLNSPLHF. The DNA for the CDR3 is TGTGCCAGCAGCTTAGACACCCTGAATTCACCCCTCCACTTT.